These 9 T cell receptor beta chains came from one sample sequenced in a study of cytomegalovirus exposure and HLA in healthy donors (dated by TCRdb to the late 2010s). The library was produced with the immunoSEQ multiplex PCR assay. For the multiplex PCR, a mixture combining 60 forward primers for TCR Vbeta segments and 13 reverse primers for TCR Jbeta segments was used. This immuneACCESS table, as held by TCRdb, lists in-frame sequences with V and J called but not all clones. Of the missing ones, under half trace to an unresolved V gene in checked studies; the others have no known cause. The sample profile shows roughly 95,000 clones; 82% of them were found once. Approximately 3% of the sample goes to the ten largest clones. Sequencing used PBMCs. The receptor set was obtained from a man aged 25 to 40 in good health and CMV-seropositive.

In DNA, the CDR3 is TGTGCCTGGAGTACGGCCGGGGAGCTGTTTTTT. Amino acid sequence: CAWSTAGELFF. The genes are TRBV30 and TRBJ2-2; D unclear. Per the germline V gene, CDR1 is GTSNPN and CDR2 is SVGIG (reference sequence). The germline V and J ends were trimmed by 2 bases and 6 bases, with 4 bases remaining between them. This CDR3 contains 11 residues.

This clone was seen only a few times. The chain is built from TRBV10-3 and TRBJ2-7, with 7 bases aligning to TRBD1. The CDR3 runs to 14 residues. From germline, CDR1 is ENHRY and CDR2 SYGVKD. V shed 4 bases and J 7 bases; nucleotides not matched to a gene: 10. The DNA of the CDR3 is TGTGCCATCAGTGCGGGACAGATGACAGGGGAGCAGTACTTC. Translating it yields CAISAGQMTGEQYF.

The chain couples TRBV9 to TRBJ1-1; 10 bases align to TRBD1. V was pared by 3 bases and J by 9 bases, with 8 bases of the junction left unmatched. Germline CDR1 reads SGDLS; CDR2 reads YYNGEE. The CDR3 loop spans 14 amino acids. CDR3 DNA: TGTGCCAGCAGCGGACAGGGGGCCGAAGCCAAAGCTTTCTTT. Encoded protein: CASSGQGAEAKAFF.

The chain combines TRBV14 with TRBJ1-2; the D gene is possibly TRBD1 (5 bases). CDR1 is SGHDN, CDR2 FVKESK, per germline. This CDR3 comprises 14 residues. Trimming pared 1 base from V and 3 bases from J, leaving 9 bases between. CDR3 residues: CASSQGGRYYGYTF. The CDR3 bases are TGTGCCAGCAGCCAAGGGGGCAGATACTATGGCTACACCTTC.

This clone was picked up one time. The chain is built from TRBV7-2 and TRBJ1-6, with D possibly TRBD1 on 5 matching bases. The germline V gene has CDR1 SGHTA and CDR2 FQGNSA. Trimming cost V 3 bases and J 10 bases, with 13 bases left between them. CDR3 length: 14 residues. The CDR3 sequence: CASSFREEGSPLHF. The DNA of the CDR3 is TGTGCCAGCAGCTTCCGGGAGGAGGGGTCACCCCTCCACTTT. Looking up the rest from reference TRBV7-2 and TRBJ1-6 gives the full variable domain: GAGVSQSPSNKVTEKGKDVELRCDPISGHTALYWYRQSLGQGLEFLIYFQGNSAPDKSGLPSDRFSAERTGGSVSTLTIQRTQQEDSAVYLCASSFREEGSPLHFGNGTRLTVT.

This chain uses TRBV15 with TRBJ2-1; D not resolved. V dropped 4 bases and J dropped 6 bases, with 7 bases sitting between them. Germline values: CDR1 LNHNV, CDR2 YYDKDF (reference sequence). The CDR3 has 12 amino acids. CDR3 DNA sequence: TGTGCCACCAGCATCTTTTCCAATGAGCAGTTCTTC. Residues: CATSIFSNEQFF.

The chain uses TRBV7-8 and TRBJ2-5; 11 nucleotides match TRBD1. The V segment lost 2 bases and the J segment 2 bases; nucleotides outside the gene matches: 7. CDR3 length equals 17 residues. The germline V gene encodes CDR1 SGHVS and CDR2 FQNEAQ. CDR3 residues: CASSLPRTGGGQETQYF. Written as DNA, the CDR3 is TGTGCCAGCAGCTTACCCCGGACAGGGGGCGGACAAGAGACCCAGTACTTC.

CDR3: CASREGQNNEQFF. The CDR3 coding sequence is TGCGCCAGCAGGGAGGGACAGAACAATGAGCAGTTCTTC. The V gene is TRBV5-1, the J gene TRBJ2-1, with D tentatively TRBD1 (7 bases). CDR1 SGHRS and CDR2 YFSETQ come from the germline V gene. Trimming took 5 bases from V and 5 from J, leaving 11 bases between them. This CDR3 contains 13 residues.

CDR3 protein: CASQRGGQPQHF. The CDR3 region has the DNA TGTGCCAGCCAAAGGGGAGGTCAGCCCCAGCATTTT. This chain links TRBV2 with TRBJ1-5; possibly TRBD1 for D (5 bases). The germline CDR1 and CDR2 sequences are SNHLY and FYNNEI. The CDR3 consists of 12 residues. V lost 8 bases and J 6 bases, leaving 11 bases between the germline ends. Together with reference TRBV2 and TRBJ1-5, the CDR3 gives the full variable domain: EPEVTQTPSHQVTQMGQEVILRCVPISNHLYFYWYRQILGQKVEFLVSFYNNEISEKSEIFDDQFSVERPDGSNFTLKIRSTKLEDSAMYFCASQRGGQPQHFGDGTRLSIL.